This TCR beta chain was captured in a study of vaccination and CD4 T cells after COVID-19. In the study overall: Cellular stimulation was performed using overlapping spike peptides derived from SARS-CoV-2, HCoV-NL63, HCoV-OC43 and HCoV-229E. Each of the control cultures got a CEFX pool, an HIV-1 Nef pool, or no peptide.

The Oncomine TCR Beta short-read assay was applied to DNA of cultured CD4+ T cells. Cultured CD4+ T cells yielded the extracted genomic DNA. Using its own MiXCR run on the PCR reads, TCRdb lists one record per CDR3 protein. The repertoire holds roughly 9,200 distinct CDR3 sequences, 28% seen once, with approximately 10% in the top ten. As to this clonotype: The antigen remains undetermined.

The V end was cut by 5 bases, the J end by 5 bases, with 9 bases between. The CDR3 runs 12 residues. Germline V lookup: CDR1 SGHVS, CDR2 FQNEAQ. This sample's treatment: approximately 9-day PBMC culture with coronavirus spike peptide pools or control peptides (ViraFEST assay). Gathered ahead of the COVID-19 pandemic (2011-2018) were the CD4+ T cells of the unexposed donor. Expansion of antigen-specific T cells with peptide pools by ViraFEST preceded sequencing of TCRs. Findings and caveats of the study: The study examined relatively few convalescent patients and included no early post-infection timepoints.

The receptor was isolated from a human donor in good health. The chain joins TRBV7-8 to TRBJ1-2; D not resolved. The sequenced sample consisted of CD4+ T cells from blood, cultured in vitro. This chain's CDR3 is CASSGRDYGYTF. In DNA, the CDR3 is TGTGCCAGCAGCGGCCGGGATTATGGCTACACCTTC.